This T cell receptor beta chain was retrieved from a study of T cells in Graves' hyperthyroidism and ophthalmopathy. In regard to this clonotype: Antigen unknown.

Study outcomes and limitations: Separating ophthalmopathy from stable hyperthyroidism was achieved by a 13 V-J model. Peripheral blood also featured most of the thyroid clonotypes expanded above 0.001.

There were TCR beta CDR3 regions amplified from RNA transcripts. The study used the HTBI primer set for a first-round RT-PCR of the TCR CDR3. MiXCR was run by TCRdb on the multiplex PCR reads, yielding one entry per CDR3 protein. The sample lists approximately 400,000 distinct CDR3 sequences, roughly 20% seen once, with roughly two fifths in the top ten. Fresh peripheral blood, more than 9 ml, yielded the PBMCs. Losses at the gene ends were 0 bases for V and 11 bases for J; bases not matched to a gene: 9. The CDR3 is 14 amino acids. The germline CDR1 and CDR2 sequences are SGHTS and YDEGEE. The sample taken for sequencing was blood. This chain joins TRBV5-8 and TRBJ1-1, with 8 bases identical to TRBD1. This receptor was taken from a man between 18 and 35 years old with Graves' ophthalmopathy. CDR3 in amino acids: CASSLAGQVLRAFF. CDR3 in DNA: TGTGCCAGCAGCTTGGCGGGACAGGTCCTCCGCGCTTTCTTT. The full variable domain, in which reference TRBV5-8 and TRBJ1-1 provide the parts outside the CDR3, is EAGVTQSPTHLIKTRGQQATLRCSPISGHTSVYWYQQALGLGLQFLLWYDEGEERNRGNFPPRFSGRQFPNYSSELNVNALELEDSALYLCASSLAGQVLRAFFGQGTRLTVV.